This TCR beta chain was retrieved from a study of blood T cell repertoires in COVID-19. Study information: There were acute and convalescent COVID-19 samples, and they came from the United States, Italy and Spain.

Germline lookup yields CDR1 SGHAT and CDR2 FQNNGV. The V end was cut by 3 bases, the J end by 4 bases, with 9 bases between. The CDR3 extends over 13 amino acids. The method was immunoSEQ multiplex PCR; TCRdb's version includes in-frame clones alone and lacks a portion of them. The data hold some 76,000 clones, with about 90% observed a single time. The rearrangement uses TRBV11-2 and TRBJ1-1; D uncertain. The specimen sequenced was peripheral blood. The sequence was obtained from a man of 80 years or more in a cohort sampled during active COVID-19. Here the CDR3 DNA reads TGTGCCAGCAGCTTCACAGAGACCACTGAAGCTTTCTTT. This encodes CASSFTETTEAFF.